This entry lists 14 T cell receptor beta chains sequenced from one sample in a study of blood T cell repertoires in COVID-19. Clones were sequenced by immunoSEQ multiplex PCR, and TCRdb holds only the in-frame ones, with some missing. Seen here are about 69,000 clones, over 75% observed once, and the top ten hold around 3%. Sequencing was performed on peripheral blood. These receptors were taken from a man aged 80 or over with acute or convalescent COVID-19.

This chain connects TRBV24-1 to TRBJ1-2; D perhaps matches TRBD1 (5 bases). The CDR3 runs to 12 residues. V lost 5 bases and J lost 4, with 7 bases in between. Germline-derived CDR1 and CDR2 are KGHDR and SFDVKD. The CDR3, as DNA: TGTGCCACCAGTGGAACAGGCTATGGCTACACCTTC. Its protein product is CATSGTGYGYTF.

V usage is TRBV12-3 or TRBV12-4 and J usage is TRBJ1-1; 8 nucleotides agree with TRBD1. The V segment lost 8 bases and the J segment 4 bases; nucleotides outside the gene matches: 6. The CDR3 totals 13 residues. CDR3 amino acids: CASGQGLGTEAFF. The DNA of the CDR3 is TGTGCCAGCGGACAGGGTTTGGGCACTGAAGCTTTCTTT.

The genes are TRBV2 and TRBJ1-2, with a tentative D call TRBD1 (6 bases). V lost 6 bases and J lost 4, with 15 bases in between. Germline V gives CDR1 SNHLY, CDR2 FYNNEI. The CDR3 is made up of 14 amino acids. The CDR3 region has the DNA TGTGCCAGCAGGCCACTAGGACAGTCCTATGGCTACACCTTC. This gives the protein CASRPLGQSYGYTF.

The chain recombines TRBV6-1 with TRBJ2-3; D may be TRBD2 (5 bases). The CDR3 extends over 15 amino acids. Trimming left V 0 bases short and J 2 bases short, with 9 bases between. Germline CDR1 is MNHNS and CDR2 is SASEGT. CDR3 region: CASSEAWTYTDTQYF. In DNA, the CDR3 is TGTGCCAGCAGTGAAGCGTGGACTTACACAGATACGCAGTATTTT.

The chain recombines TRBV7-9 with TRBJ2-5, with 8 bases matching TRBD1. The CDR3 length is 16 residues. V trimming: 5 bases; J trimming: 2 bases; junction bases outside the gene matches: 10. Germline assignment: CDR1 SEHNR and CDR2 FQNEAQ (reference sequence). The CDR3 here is CASSPPTGDIQETQYF. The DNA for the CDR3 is TGTGCCAGCAGCCCCCCGACAGGGGACATACAAGAGACCCAGTACTTC. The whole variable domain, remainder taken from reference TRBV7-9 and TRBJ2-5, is DTGVSQNPRHKITKRGQNVTFRCDPISEHNRLYWYRQTLGQGPEFLTYFQNEAQLEKSRLLSDRFSAERPKGSFSTLEIQRTEQGDSAMYLCASSPPTGDIQETQYFGPGTRLLVL.

The CDR3 region has the DNA TGTGCCAGCAGCGTAGGGGGGCTAGCGGGAGGGACCGCAACAGATACGCAGTATTTT. Translating gives CASSVGGLAGGTATDTQYF. V is TRBV9 and J is TRBJ2-3; 12 nucleotides match TRBD2. Germline CDR1 and CDR2: SGDLS and YYNGEE. V was clipped by 0 bases and J by 3 bases; unmatched bases: 11. CDR3 length: 19 amino acids.

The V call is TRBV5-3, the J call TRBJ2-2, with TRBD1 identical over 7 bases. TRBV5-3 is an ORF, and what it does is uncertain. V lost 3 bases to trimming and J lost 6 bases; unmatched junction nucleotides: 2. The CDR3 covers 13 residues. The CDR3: CARSSQGPGELFF. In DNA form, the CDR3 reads TGTGCCAGAAGCTCACAGGGGCCCGGGGAGCTGTTTTTT.

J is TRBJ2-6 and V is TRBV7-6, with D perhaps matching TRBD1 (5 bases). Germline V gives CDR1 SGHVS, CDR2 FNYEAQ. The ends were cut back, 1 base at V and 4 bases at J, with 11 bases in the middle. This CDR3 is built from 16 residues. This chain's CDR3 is CASSLVAGRGANVLTF. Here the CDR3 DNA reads TGTGCCAGCAGCTTAGTTGCAGGGCGGGGGGCCAACGTCCTGACTTTC.

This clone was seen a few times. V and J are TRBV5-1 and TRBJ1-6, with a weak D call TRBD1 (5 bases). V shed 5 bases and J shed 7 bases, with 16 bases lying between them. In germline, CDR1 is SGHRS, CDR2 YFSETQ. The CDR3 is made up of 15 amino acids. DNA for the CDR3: TGCGCCAGCAGTCCCACGGGGACTTCGAATTCACCCCTCCACTTT. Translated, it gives CASSPTGTSNSPLHF.

DNA of the CDR3: TGTGCCAGCAGTACGACAGGGGGAAACACCATATATTTT. This translates into CASSTTGGNTIYF. This rearrangement joins TRBV6-5 to TRBJ1-3; 7 nucleotides agree with TRBD1. The trim removed 5 bases at V and 4 bases at J, leaving 2 bases unmatched. Germline assignment: CDR1 MNHEY and CDR2 SVGAGI. The CDR3 sequence is 13 residues long.

The CDR3, as DNA: TGTGCCAGCAGTGAAAATTTGAACAGTGCTTGGGATGGCTACACCTTC. Translating gives CASSENLNSAWDGYTF. V is TRBV6-1 and J is TRBJ1-2; D unresolved. The CDR3 loop spans 16 amino acids. From germline, CDR1 is MNHNS and CDR2 SASEGT. V lost 2 bases and J lost 6, with 19 bases in between.

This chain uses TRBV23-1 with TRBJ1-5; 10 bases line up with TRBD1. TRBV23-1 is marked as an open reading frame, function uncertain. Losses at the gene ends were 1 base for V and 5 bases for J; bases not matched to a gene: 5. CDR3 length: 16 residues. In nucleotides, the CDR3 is TGCGCCAGCAGTCAATACCCCGGGACAGGGGATCAGCCCCAGCATTTT. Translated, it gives CASSQYPGTGDQPQHF.

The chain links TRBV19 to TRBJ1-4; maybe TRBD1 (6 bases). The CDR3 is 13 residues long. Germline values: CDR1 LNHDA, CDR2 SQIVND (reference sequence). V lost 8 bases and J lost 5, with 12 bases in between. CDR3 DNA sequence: TGTGCCAGTTCGACAGGCCAAAATGAAAAACTGTTTTTT. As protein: CASSTGQNEKLFF.

The CDR3 is CSVEAAFF. The DNA of the CDR3 is TGCAGCGTTGAGGCTGCTTTCTTT. The chain links TRBV29-1 to TRBJ1-1; D remains unclear. Per the germline V gene, CDR1 is SQVTM and CDR2 is ANQGSEA. This CDR3 region has 8 residues. V lost 3 bases to trimming and J lost 11 bases, with 4 bases between them.